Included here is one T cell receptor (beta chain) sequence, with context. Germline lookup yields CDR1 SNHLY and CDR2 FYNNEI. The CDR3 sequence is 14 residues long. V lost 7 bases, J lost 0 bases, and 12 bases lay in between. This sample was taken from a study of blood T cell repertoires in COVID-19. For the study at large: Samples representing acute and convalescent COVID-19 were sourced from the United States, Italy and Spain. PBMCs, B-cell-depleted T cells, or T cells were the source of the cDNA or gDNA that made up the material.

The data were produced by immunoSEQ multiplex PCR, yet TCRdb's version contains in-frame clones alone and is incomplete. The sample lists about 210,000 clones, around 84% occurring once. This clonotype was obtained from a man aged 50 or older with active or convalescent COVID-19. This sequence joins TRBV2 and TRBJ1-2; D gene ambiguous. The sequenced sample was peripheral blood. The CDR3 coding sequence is TGTGCCAGCACCAGGATACCCACTAACTATGGCTACACCTTC. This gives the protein CASTRIPTNYGYTF.